The 3 T cell receptor beta chains presented below share a single source sample, sequenced in a study of regulatory T cells in long-lasting Graves disease. In building TCR beta libraries, iRepertoire HTBI primers were used together with Arm-PCR of CDR3 regions. TCRdb fed the multiplex PCR reads into MiXCR, producing one record per CDR3 protein. The repertoire includes a few hundred thousand distinct CDR3 sequences, roughly 15% of them detected once, and around a sixth sits in the top ten. Stated time point: newly diagnosed GD, antithyroid drugs for less than 3 months. Scientists built the TCR library using RNA that was extracted from PBMCs. These same records also appear under a second study, on T cells in Graves' hyperthyroidism and ophthalmopathy.

The source material was peripheral blood mononuclear cells (PBMCs), sampled at new diagnosis, from a patient treated with antithyroid drugs. The receptors stem from a woman aged 45-65 years with Graves disease.

The chain combines TRBV7-2 with TRBJ2-7, with TRBD1 matching 10 bases. V was clipped by 1 base and J by 9 bases; unmatched bases: 3. This CDR3 region has 13 residues. Germline lookup yields CDR1 SGHTA and CDR2 FQGNSA. The CDR3 spells CASSLGGQGPQYF. In nucleotides, the CDR3 is TGTGCCAGCAGCTTAGGGGGACAGGGGCCGCAGTACTTC.

The chain carries TRBV24-1 and TRBJ2-5, with D perhaps matching TRBD1 (6 bases). Trimming shortened V by 1 base and J by 2 bases, and 13 bases separated the two germline ends. The CDR3 is 16 amino acids. The germline gives CDR1 KGHDR, CDR2 SFDVKD. The CDR3 DNA follows: TGTGCCACCAGTGATTTAGTGGGGGCAGGGCAAGAGACCCAGTACTTC. It is translated as CATSDLVGAGQETQYF.

This clonotype was picked up many times. The chain recombines TRBV18 with TRBJ2-5; D is uncertain. The CDR3 has 14 residues. Germline V lookup: CDR1 KGHSH, CDR2 LQKENI. Trimming cost V 0 bases and J 5 bases, with 10 bases left between them. The CDR3 reads CASSPPMGWETQYF. The CDR3 nucleotides read TGTGCCAGCTCACCACCGATGGGATGGGAGACCCAGTACTTC.